These T cell receptor beta chains were read from a single sample in a study of blood T cell repertoires in COVID-19. Profiled with immunoSEQ multiplex PCR; TCRdb holds only in-frame clones, not every one. This table has 250,000 to 350,000 clones, 70% to 90% appearing once. What was sequenced was peripheral blood. All receptors derive from a woman aged 55 to 70 with acute or convalescent COVID-19. The CDR3 runs from the conserved cysteine through the conserved F or W. D genes are given only for firm matches. The listing skips clone size in some rows; elsewhere it reads once, few, many or a size class.

V gene	J gene	clone size	D gene	CDR3 DNA	CDR3 protein
TRBV6-6	TRBJ2-5	-	TRBD2	TGTGCCAGCAGGAGCGGGGGCGGCAGGGAGACCCAGTACTTC	CASRSGGGRETQYF
TRBV20-1	TRBJ2-1	-	TRBD2	TGCAGTGCTAGTGGACTAGCGGGAGGTGGAAATGAGCAGTTCTTC	CSASGLAGGGNEQFF
TRBV25-1	TRBJ1-2	-	TRBD1	TGTGCCAGCAGTGCCGCCGGGACAGCCTATGGCTACACCTTC	CASSAAGTAYGYTF
TRBV3-1/TRBV3-2	TRBJ2-5	-	-	TGTGCCAGCAGCCTTGGCAGGGAAGAGACCCAGTACTTC	CASSLGREETQYF
TRBV5-1	TRBJ1-2	-	-	TGCGCCAGCAGCTCAGGGGTGACTAACTATGGCTACACCTTC	CASSSGVTNYGYTF
TRBV7-3	TRBJ1-5	-	-	TGTGCCAGCAGCTTAGTCGGGGGGGAGGATCGGCCCCAGCATTTT	CASSLVGGEDRPQHF
TRBV5-1	TRBJ2-5	-	-	TGCGCCAGCAACACGAGAGGGGAGACCCAGTACTTC	CASNTRGETQYF
TRBV28	TRBJ2-1	-	TRBD2	TGTGCCAGCAGTCGACCGGGACTAGCGGGACTAGAGCAGTTCTTC	CASSRPGLAGLEQFF
TRBV11-2	TRBJ2-2	-	-	TGTGCCAGCAGCTTAGGGATACAGGGCCCGGGGACCGGGGAGCTGTTTTTT	CASSLGIQGPGTGELFF
TRBV28	TRBJ1-4	-	TRBD1	TGTGCCAGCAGTTTGACAGGGACTACTAATGAAAAACTGTTTTTT	CASSLTGTTNEKLFF
TRBV7-2	TRBJ1-5	-	TRBD1	TGTGCCAGCAGCCCCCTCGGACAGGGGGGCGGCAATCAGCCCCAGCATTTT	CASSPLGQGGGNQPQHF
TRBV4-1	TRBJ2-7	-	TRBD2	TGCGCCAGCAGCCAACTACCGACTAGCGGGGTCGGTTACGAGCAGTACTTC	CASSQLPTSGVGYEQYF
TRBV6-2/TRBV6-3	TRBJ1-1	-	-	TGTGCCAGCAGTTACGGCTGGAACACTGAAGCTTTCTTT	CASSYGWNTEAFF
TRBV13	TRBJ2-1	few	-	TGTGCCAGCAGCCTTCCTTGGGTTAGCAACGAGCAGTTCTTC	CASSLPWVSNEQFF
TRBV7-9	TRBJ1-3	-	-	TGTGCCAGCAGCTCCACAGGGATAGCTGGAAACACCATATATTTT	CASSSTGIAGNTIYF
TRBV5-1	TRBJ2-6	once	TRBD1	TGCGCCAGCAGCTTGGGGACAGGGGCTTCCTCTGGGGCCAACGTCCTGACTTTC	CASSLGTGASSGANVLTF
TRBV5-5	TRBJ1-1	-	-	TGTGCCAGCAGCTTGCGGGACACAACCGCTACTGAAGCTTTCTTT	CASSLRDTTATEAFF
TRBV4-1	TRBJ1-5	-	-	TGCGCCAGCAGCCAAGATGGACTGGGCAATCAGCCCCAGCATTTT	CASSQDGLGNQPQHF
TRBV6-5	TRBJ1-1	-	-	TGTGCCAGCAGTTACGATACAGGGCTGGCTTTCTTT	CASSYDTGLAFF
TRBV10-3	TRBJ2-1	-	TRBD2	TGTGCCATCAGCCTAAGCGGGGGAAGCTCCTACAATGAGCAGTTCTTC	CAISLSGGSSYNEQFF
TRBV18	TRBJ1-1	-	TRBD1	TGTGCCAGCTCGCAACTCCGAAACAGGGGGACTGAAGCTTTCTTT	CASSQLRNRGTEAFF
TRBV5-8	TRBJ2-1	-	-	TGTGCCAGCAGCTTGGCAGGTGTTGACTACAATGAGCAGTTCTTC	CASSLAGVDYNEQFF
TRBV7-2	TRBJ1-4	-	-	TGTGCCAGCAGCTTACAGGCAGGGCCCTATGAAAAACTGTTTTTT	CASSLQAGPYEKLFF
TRBV19	TRBJ1-5	-	-	TGTGCCAGTAGTATTTTCAGGGGCAATCAGCCCCAGCATTTT	CASSIFRGNQPQHF
TRBV6-2/TRBV6-3	TRBJ1-1	-	-	TGTGCCAGCAGTTACTCAGACAGATTTGAAGCTTTCTTT	CASSYSDRFEAFF
TRBV11-2	TRBJ1-1	-	-	TGTGCCAGCAGCTCCCCCCGGGGGAACACTGAAGCTTTCTTT	CASSSPRGNTEAFF
TRBV29-1	TRBJ2-2	-	-	TGCAGCTCTGGGGGGAAAACCGGGGAGCTGTTTTTT	CSSGGKTGELFF
TRBV7-6	TRBJ1-2	-	-	TGTGCCAGCAGTCTAGGTTCGGGAGTTAGCTATGGCTACACCTTC	CASSLGSGVSYGYTF
TRBV29-1	TRBJ1-2	-	TRBD1	TGCAGCGTTGAAGATATGGGACAGGGGAACTATGGCTACACCTTC	CSVEDMGQGNYGYTF
TRBV2	TRBJ2-7	-	TRBD1	TGTGCCAGCAGTTGGGACAGGGTTGGCGAGCAGTACTTC	CASSWDRVGEQYF
TRBV6-5	TRBJ1-2	-	TRBD1	TGTGCCAGCAGTTACAACGACAGGGATATCTATGGCTACACCTTC	CASSYNDRDIYGYTF
TRBV5-5	TRBJ2-5	-	TRBD2	TGTGCCAGCAGCTTAGCGGGGGGACTTGTAGAGACCCAGTACTTC	CASSLAGGLVETQYF
TRBV10-3	TRBJ1-5	-	TRBD1	TGTGCCATCAGCCTGGACAGGAGTAGCAATCAGCCCCAGCATTTT	CAISLDRSSNQPQHF
TRBV7-9	TRBJ2-1	-	TRBD2	TGTGCCAGCAGCTTGTTAGCGGGGAGGTACAATGAGCAGTTCTTC	CASSLLAGRYNEQFF
TRBV10-3	TRBJ2-2	once	-	TGTGCCATCACTGAAGTGTGGGGGCGTGGGACCGGGGAGCTGTTTTTT	CAITEVWGRGTGELFF
TRBV3-1/TRBV3-2	TRBJ2-1	-	-	TGTGCCAGCAGCCAAGTTACCGGGGTCCACTACAATGAGCAGTTCTTC	CASSQVTGVHYNEQFF
TRBV9	TRBJ1-6	few	-	TGTGCCAGCAGCGGAAGCAGGAGCGGGTCCTATAATTCACCCCTCCACTTT	CASSGSRSGSYNSPLHF
TRBV9	TRBJ2-3	-	-	TGTGCCAGCAGCGTAGCTCCCGCGGCAGATACGCAGTATTTT	CASSVAPAADTQYF
TRBV6-5	TRBJ2-1	-	TRBD2	TGTGCCAGCCGACTAGCGGGGAACAATGAGCAGTTCTTC	CASRLAGNNEQFF
TRBV28	TRBJ1-1	-	TRBD1	TGTGCCAGCAGCCATCGACAGGGACTTAACACTGAAGCTTTCTTT	CASSHRQGLNTEAFF
TRBV3-1/TRBV3-2	TRBJ1-5	few	TRBD1	TGTGCCAGCAGCCAAGGACAGGGTAATCAGCCCCAGCATTTT	CASSQGQGNQPQHF
TRBV2	TRBJ1-2	-	-	TGTGCCAGCAGTGCAACCAGGGATAACTATGGCTACACCTTC	CASSATRDNYGYTF
TRBV2	TRBJ2-1	-	-	TGTGCCAGCAGTGTGGGGGCCTTGAACAATGAGCAGTTCTTC	CASSVGALNNEQFF
TRBV11-3	TRBJ2-3	-	TRBD1	TGTGCCAGCAGCTCCCCCACAGGGGGCCGGGGCACAGATACGCAGTATTTT	CASSSPTGGRGTDTQYF
TRBV28	TRBJ1-4	once	-	TGTGCCAGCAGTTTTGGCCCCTCCCGAAAACTGTTTTTT	CASSFGPSRKLFF